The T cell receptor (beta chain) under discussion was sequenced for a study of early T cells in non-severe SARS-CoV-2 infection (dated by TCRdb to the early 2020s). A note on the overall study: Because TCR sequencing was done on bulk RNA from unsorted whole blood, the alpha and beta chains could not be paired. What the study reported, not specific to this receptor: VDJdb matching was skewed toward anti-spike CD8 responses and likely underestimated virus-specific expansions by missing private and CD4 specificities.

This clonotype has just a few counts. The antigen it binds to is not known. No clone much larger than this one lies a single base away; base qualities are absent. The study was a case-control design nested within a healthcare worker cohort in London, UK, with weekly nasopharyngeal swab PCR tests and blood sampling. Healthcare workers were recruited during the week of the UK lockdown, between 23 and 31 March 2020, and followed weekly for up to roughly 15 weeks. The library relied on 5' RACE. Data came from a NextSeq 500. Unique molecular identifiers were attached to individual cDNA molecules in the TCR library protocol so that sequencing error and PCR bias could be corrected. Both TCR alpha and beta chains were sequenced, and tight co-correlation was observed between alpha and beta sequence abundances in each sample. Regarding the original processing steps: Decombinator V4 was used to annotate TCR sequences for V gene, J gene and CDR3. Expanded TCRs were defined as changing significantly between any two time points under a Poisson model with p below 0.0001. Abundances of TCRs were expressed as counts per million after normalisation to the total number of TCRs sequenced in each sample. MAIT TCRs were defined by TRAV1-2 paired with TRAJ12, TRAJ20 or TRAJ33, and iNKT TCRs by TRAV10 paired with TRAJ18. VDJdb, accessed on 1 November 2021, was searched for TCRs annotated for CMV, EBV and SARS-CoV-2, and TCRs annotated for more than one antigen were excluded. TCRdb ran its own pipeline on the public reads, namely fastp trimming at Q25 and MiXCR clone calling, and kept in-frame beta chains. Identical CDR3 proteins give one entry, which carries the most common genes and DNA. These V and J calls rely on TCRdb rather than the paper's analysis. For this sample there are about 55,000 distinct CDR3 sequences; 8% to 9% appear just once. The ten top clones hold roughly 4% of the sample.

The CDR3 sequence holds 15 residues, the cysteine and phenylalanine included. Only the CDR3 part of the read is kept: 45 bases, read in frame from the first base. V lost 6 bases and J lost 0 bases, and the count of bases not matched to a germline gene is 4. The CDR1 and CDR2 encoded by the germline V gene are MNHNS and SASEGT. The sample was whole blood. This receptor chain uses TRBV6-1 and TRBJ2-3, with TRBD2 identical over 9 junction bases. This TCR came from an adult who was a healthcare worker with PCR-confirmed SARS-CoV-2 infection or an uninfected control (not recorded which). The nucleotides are TGTGCCAGCAGGGGTAGCGGGAGAAGCACAGATACGCAGTATTTT. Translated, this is CASRGSGRSTDTQYF.